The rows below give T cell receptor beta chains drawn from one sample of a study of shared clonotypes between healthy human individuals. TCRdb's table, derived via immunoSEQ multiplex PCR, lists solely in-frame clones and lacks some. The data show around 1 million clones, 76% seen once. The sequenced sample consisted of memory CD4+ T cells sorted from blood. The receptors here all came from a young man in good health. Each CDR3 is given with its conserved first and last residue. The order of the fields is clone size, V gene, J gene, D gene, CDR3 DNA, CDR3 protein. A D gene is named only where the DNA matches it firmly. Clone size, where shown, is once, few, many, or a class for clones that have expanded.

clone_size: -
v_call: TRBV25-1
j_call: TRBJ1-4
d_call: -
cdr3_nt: TGTGCCAGCAGTGCCTGGGAGGAAAAACTGTTTTTT
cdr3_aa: CASSAWEEKLFF

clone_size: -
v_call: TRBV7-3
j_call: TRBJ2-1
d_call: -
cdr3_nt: TGTGCCAGCAGCTTAACCGAGTTGGGGGGCCCCAAGAATGAGCAGTTCTTC
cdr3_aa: CASSLTELGGPKNEQFF

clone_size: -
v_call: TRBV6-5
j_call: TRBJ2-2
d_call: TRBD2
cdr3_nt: TGTGCCGTATTATCGGCGGGGGGGAACACCGGGGAGCTGTTTTTT
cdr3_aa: CAVLSAGGNTGELFF

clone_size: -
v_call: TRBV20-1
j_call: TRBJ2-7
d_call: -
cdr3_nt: TGCAGTGCTACCGGGTACGAGCAGTACTTC
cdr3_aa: CSATGYEQYF

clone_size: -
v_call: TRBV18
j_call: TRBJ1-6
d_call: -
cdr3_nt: TGTGCCAGCTCACCACAACAGGGATTAAATTCACCCCTCCACTTT
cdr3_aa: CASSPQQGLNSPLHF

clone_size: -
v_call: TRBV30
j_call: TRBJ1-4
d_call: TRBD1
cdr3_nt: TGTGCCTGGAGCGGGACAGCTCCAACTAATGAAAAACTGTTTTTT
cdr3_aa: CAWSGTAPTNEKLFF

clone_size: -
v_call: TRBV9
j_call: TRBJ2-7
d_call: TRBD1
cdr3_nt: TGTGCCAGCAGCGTAGCGCCCTCGAAGACAGGGGTAGCCGGGCAGTACTTC
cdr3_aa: CASSVAPSKTGVAGQYF

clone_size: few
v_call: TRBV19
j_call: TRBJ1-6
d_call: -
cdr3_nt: TGTGCCAGTAGTATACGGCCAGGGGATTCACCCCTCCACTTT
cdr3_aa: CASSIRPGDSPLHF

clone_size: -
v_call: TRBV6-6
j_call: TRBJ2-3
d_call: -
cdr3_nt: TGTGCCAGCAGTGTAACGGATACGCAGTATTTT
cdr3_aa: CASSVTDTQYF

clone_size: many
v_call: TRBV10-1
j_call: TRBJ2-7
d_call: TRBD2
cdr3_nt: TGCGCCAGCGGCCCTAGCGGCTCCTACGAGCAGTACTTC
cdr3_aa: CASGPSGSYEQYF

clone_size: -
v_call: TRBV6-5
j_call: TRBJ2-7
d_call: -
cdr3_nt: TGTGCCAGCCACGACAGTGCATCCTACGAGCAGTACTTC
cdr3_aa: CASHDSASYEQYF

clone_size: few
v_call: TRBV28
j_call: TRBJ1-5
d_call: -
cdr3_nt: TGTGCCAGCAGTTTTGCCGGAAATCAGCCCCAGCATTTT
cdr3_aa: CASSFAGNQPQHF

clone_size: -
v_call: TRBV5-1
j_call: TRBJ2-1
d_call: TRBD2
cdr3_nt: TGCGCCAGCAGCTTGGGATATACTAGCGGGAGAACAGGTGAGCAGTTCTTC
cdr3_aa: CASSLGYTSGRTGEQFF

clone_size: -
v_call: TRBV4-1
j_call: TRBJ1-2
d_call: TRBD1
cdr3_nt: TGCGCCAGCAGCCAGGACAGGGAATGGGTTGGCTACACCTTC
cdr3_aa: CASSQDREWVGYTF

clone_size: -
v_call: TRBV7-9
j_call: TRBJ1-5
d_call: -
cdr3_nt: TGTGCCAGCAGCTCCTTGAATCAGCCCCAGCATTTT
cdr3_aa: CASSSLNQPQHF

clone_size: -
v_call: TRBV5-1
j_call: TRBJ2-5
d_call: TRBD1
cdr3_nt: TGCGCCAGCAGCTCTACAGGGGGGCAAGAGACCCAGTACTTC
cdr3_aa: CASSSTGGQETQYF

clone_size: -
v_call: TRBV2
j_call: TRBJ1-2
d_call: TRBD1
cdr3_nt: TGTGCCAGCAGCCGGGACAGGGGAAACTATGGCTACACCTTC
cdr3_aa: CASSRDRGNYGYTF

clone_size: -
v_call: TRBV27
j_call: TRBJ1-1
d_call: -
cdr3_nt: TGTGCCAGCAGTTCGCCCCAGGGGCGCACTGAAGCTTTCTTT
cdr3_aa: CASSSPQGRTEAFF

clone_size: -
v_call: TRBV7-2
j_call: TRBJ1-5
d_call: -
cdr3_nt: TGTGCCAGCAGCTTATCCCGGCGGGGACATGGCAATCAGCCCCAGCATTTT
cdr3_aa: CASSLSRRGHGNQPQHF

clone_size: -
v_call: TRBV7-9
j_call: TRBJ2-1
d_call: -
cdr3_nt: TGTGCCAGCAGCTTAGGCCCGCAGGGATCCTACAATGAGCAGTTCTTC
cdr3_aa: CASSLGPQGSYNEQFF

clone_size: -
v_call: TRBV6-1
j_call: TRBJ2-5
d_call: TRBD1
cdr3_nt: TGTGCCAGCAGTATGACAGGGTACCAAGAGACCCAGTACTTC
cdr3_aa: CASSMTGYQETQYF

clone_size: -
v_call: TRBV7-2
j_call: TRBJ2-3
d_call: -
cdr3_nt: TGTGCCAGCACCGGAAGGAGACCACCAGATACGCAGTATTTT
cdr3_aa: CASTGRRPPDTQYF

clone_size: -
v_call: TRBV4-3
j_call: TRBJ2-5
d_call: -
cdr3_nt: TGCGCCAGCAGCGTCACTTTCAGGCAAGAGACCCAGTACTTC
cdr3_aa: CASSVTFRQETQYF

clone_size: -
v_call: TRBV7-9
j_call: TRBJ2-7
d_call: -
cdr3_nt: TGTGCCAGCAGCTCGGCCGGAGGGGCCTACGAGCAGTACTTC
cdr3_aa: CASSSAGGAYEQYF

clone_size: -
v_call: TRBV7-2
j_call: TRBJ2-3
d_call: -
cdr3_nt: TGTGCCAGCAGCTTAAGGGGGATTGGACCCAATACGCAGTATTTT
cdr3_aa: CASSLRGIGPNTQYF

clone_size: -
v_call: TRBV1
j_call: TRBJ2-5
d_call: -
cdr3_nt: TGCACCAGCAGCCGGAGTAGCGGGAGGGAAGAGACCCAGTACTTC
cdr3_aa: CTSSRSSGREETQYF

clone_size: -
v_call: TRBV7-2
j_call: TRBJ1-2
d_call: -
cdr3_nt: TGTGCCAGCAGCCTTAGGGACGCTCCTAACTATGGCTACACCTTC
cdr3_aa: CASSLRDAPNYGYTF

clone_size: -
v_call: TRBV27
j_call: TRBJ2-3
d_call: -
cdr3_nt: TGTGCCAGCAGTTTGGGACACCCCACAGATACGCAGTATTTT
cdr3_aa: CASSLGHPTDTQYF

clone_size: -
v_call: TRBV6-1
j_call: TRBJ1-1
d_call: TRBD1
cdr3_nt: TGTGTGTCGGCAGGGGGCATGAACACTGAAGCTTTCTTT
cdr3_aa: CVSAGGMNTEAFF

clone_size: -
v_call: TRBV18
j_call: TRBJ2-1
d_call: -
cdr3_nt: TGTGCCAGCTCACAAGCTAGCAGTAATAGCGATGAGCAGTTCTTC
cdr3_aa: CASSQASSNSDEQFF

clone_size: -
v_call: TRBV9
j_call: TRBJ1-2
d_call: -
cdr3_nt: TGTGCCAGCAGCGTAGTTCGGGCAGGGGAAGGTGGCTACACCTTC
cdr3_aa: CASSVVRAGEGGYTF

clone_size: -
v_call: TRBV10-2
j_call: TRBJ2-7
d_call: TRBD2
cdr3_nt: TGCGCCAGCAGTGAGCTGCTAGCGGGTAAACAGTACTTC
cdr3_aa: CASSELLAGKQYF

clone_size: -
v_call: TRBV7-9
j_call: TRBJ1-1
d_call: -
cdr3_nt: TGTGCCAGCAGAGGAGGGGCTCCTGAAGCTTTCTTT
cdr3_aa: CASRGGAPEAFF